The T cell receptor beta chain described here comes from a study of beta chain features in type 1 diabetes. Study results and limitations: The question of HLA type influencing TCRB rearrangement was one that remained unresolved here. Sampled from patients, naive, central memory and Treg TCRB repertoires appeared more similar than those sampled from healthy donors.

This CDR3 contains 12 residues. CDR1 is MDHEN and CDR2 is SYDVKM in the germline V gene. Trimming shortened V by 5 bases and J by 3 bases, and 6 bases separated the two germline ends. Expressed TCRB transcripts were sequenced, since all the RNA that had been isolated was reverse transcribed. The protocol was immunoSEQ multiplex PCR, while the TCRdb copy is restricted to in-frame clones and leaves out a portion. The sample shows roughly 610,000 clones, about 14% of them seen only once. As for this clone: Its specificity is unknown.

The genes are TRBV28 and TRBJ2-3; TRBD1 is a possible D gene (5 bases). The TCR sequence derives from a man aged 18 to 29 in good health. The sample taken for sequencing was naive CD4+ T cells from blood. The CDR3 loop reads CASSRQTDTQYF. The CDR3 DNA reads as TGTGCCAGCAGTAGACAGACAGATACGCAGTATTTT.